The rows below give T cell receptor beta chains drawn from one sample of a study of cytotoxic CD8 clonotypes in ibrutinib-treated CLL. The table came from immunoSEQ multiplex PCR; TCRdb's copy has only in-frame clones and leaves some out. Counted here are over 250,000 clones, 60% to 80% occurring once; the ten biggest clones make up about 5.8%. The specimen comprised PBMCs, sampled at disease progression, from a patient treated with ibrutinib. These receptors were obtained from a human donor with chronic lymphocytic leukemia. CDR3s include the opening cysteine and the closing phenylalanine or tryptophan. Each record gives: CDR3 DNA, CDR3 protein, J gene, V gene, D gene, clone size. The D gene is left open where the match is weak. The size entry is marked missing in some rows and otherwise reads once, few, many or a size class.

CDR3 DNA: TGTGCCAGCAGTGAGGTTGGACACACCACTGAAGCTTTCTTT; CDR3 protein: CASSEVGHTTEAFF; J gene: TRBJ1-1; V gene: TRBV2; D gene: -; clone size: -
CDR3 DNA: TGTGCCAGCAGCGTAGCAGTGGGGCCCGGGGAGCTGTTTTTT; CDR3 protein: CASSVAVGPGELFF; J gene: TRBJ2-2; V gene: TRBV9; D gene: -; clone size: -
CDR3 DNA: TGTGCCAGCAGGGTAGGGTGGGATACGCAGTATTTT; CDR3 protein: CASRVGWDTQYF; J gene: TRBJ2-3; V gene: TRBV28; D gene: -; clone size: -
CDR3 DNA: TGTGCCAGCAGCTTAGCGGGAGGGGATAATGAGCAGTTCTTC; CDR3 protein: CASSLAGGDNEQFF; J gene: TRBJ2-1; V gene: TRBV7-2; D gene: TRBD2; clone size: -
CDR3 DNA: TGCGCCAGCAGCCCACGGACAGGGCTGGACGAGCAGTACTTC; CDR3 protein: CASSPRTGLDEQYF; J gene: TRBJ2-7; V gene: TRBV5-1; D gene: TRBD1; clone size: -
CDR3 DNA: TGCGCCAGCAGCTTGGGGATGGCTGAAGCTTTCTTT; CDR3 protein: CASSLGMAEAFF; J gene: TRBJ1-1; V gene: TRBV5-1; D gene: -; clone size: -
CDR3 DNA: TGTGCCAGCTCACCAAGCGAACATACGCAGTATTTT; CDR3 protein: CASSPSEHTQYF; J gene: TRBJ2-3; V gene: TRBV18; D gene: -; clone size: -
CDR3 DNA: TGTGCCAGCAGCTTAGGGGCCGATAGTGAAAAACTGTTTTTT; CDR3 protein: CASSLGADSEKLFF; J gene: TRBJ1-4; V gene: TRBV13; D gene: -; clone size: -
CDR3 DNA: TGCGCCAGCAGCTTTGGGGACCAATTCATGAACACTGAAGCTTTCTTT; CDR3 protein: CASSFGDQFMNTEAFF; J gene: TRBJ1-1; V gene: TRBV5-1; D gene: -; clone size: -
CDR3 DNA: TGTGCCACCGCGCCCAGAAGGGACGAAAAACTGTTTTTT; CDR3 protein: CATAPRRDEKLFF; J gene: TRBJ1-4; V gene: TRBV15; D gene: -; clone size: -
CDR3 DNA: TGTGCCAGCAGCTTAGCTTCCAGGTCCCAAGAGACCCAGTACTTC; CDR3 protein: CASSLASRSQETQYF; J gene: TRBJ2-5; V gene: TRBV5-4; D gene: -; clone size: -
CDR3 DNA: TGTGCCAGCAGCGTAGCGGCTAGCGGAAAAAACATTCAGTACTTC; CDR3 protein: CASSVAASGKNIQYF; J gene: TRBJ2-4; V gene: TRBV9; D gene: TRBD2; clone size: -
CDR3 DNA: TGCGCCCTTAGATCGGGGTATACAGATACGCAGTATTTT; CDR3 protein: CALRSGYTDTQYF; J gene: TRBJ2-3; V gene: TRBV10-2; D gene: -; clone size: -
CDR3 DNA: TGTGCCAGCAGCTTAAGTGGCAAAAGCTATGGCTACACCTTC; CDR3 protein: CASSLSGKSYGYTF; J gene: TRBJ1-2; V gene: TRBV7-2; D gene: -; clone size: -
CDR3 DNA: TGTGCCAGCAGCCGAGACAGCTACGAGCAGTACTTC; CDR3 protein: CASSRDSYEQYF; J gene: TRBJ2-7; V gene: TRBV2; D gene: -; clone size: once
CDR3 DNA: TGCGCCAGCAGCCAAGCTACGGGACGGATTAGGACTGAAGCTTTCTTT; CDR3 protein: CASSQATGRIRTEAFF; J gene: TRBJ1-1; V gene: TRBV4-1; D gene: -; clone size: -
CDR3 DNA: TGCGCCAGCAGCGCAGGACAGGGTAATGAAAAACTGTTTTTT; CDR3 protein: CASSAGQGNEKLFF; J gene: TRBJ1-4; V gene: TRBV5-1; D gene: TRBD1; clone size: -
CDR3 DNA: TGTGCCACAACGGTGGACAGGGGCCGCTTGGCCCACGAGCAGTACTTC; CDR3 protein: CATTVDRGRLAHEQYF; J gene: TRBJ2-7; V gene: TRBV28; D gene: TRBD1; clone size: -
CDR3 DNA: TGTGCCAGCAGTGAGACAGGGGGCGAAGAGACCCAGTACTTC; CDR3 protein: CASSETGGEETQYF; J gene: TRBJ2-5; V gene: TRBV27; D gene: TRBD1; clone size: once
CDR3 DNA: TGTGCCAGCCCCCCCCGGGCGGGAGGGCCCCCAGATACGCAGTATTTT; CDR3 protein: CASPPRAGGPPDTQYF; J gene: TRBJ2-3; V gene: TRBV27; D gene: TRBD2; clone size: -
CDR3 DNA: TGTGCCCCCCACCGGGGGGAGTCTTATGGCTACACCTTC; CDR3 protein: CAPHRGESYGYTF; J gene: TRBJ1-2; V gene: TRBV30; D gene: -; clone size: -
CDR3 DNA: TGTGCCAGCAGCTCCCCTGGGGACTTAACATCGTTGGATGAGCAGTTCTTC; CDR3 protein: CASSSPGDLTSLDEQFF; J gene: TRBJ2-1; V gene: TRBV7-9; D gene: -; clone size: -
CDR3 DNA: TGTGCCAGCAGTTACACGGCAGGGACGGCCGGGGAGCTGTTTTTT; CDR3 protein: CASSYTAGTAGELFF; J gene: TRBJ2-2; V gene: TRBV6-5; D gene: -; clone size: few